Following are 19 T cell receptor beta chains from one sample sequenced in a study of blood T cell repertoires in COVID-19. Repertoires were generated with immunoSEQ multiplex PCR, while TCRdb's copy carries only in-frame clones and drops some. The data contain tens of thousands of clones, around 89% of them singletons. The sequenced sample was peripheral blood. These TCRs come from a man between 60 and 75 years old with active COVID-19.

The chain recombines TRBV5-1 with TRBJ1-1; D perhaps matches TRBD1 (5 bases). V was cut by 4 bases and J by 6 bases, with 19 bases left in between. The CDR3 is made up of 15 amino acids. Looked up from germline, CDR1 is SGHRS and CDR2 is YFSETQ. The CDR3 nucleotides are TGCGCCAGCAGCCCCCGCGGGGGGGGGAGCGCTGAAGCTTTCTTT. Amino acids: CASSPRGGGSAEAFF. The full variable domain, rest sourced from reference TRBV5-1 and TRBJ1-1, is KAGVTQTPRYLIKTRGQQVTLSCSPISGHRSVSWYQQTPGQGLQFLFEYFSETQRNKGNFPGRFSGRQFSNSRSEMNVSTLELGDSALYLCASSPRGGGSAEAFFGQGTRLTVV.

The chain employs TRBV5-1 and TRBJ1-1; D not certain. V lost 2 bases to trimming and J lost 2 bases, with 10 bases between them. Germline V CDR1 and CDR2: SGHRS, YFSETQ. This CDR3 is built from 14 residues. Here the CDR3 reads CASSFEGFNTEAFF. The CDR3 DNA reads TGCGCCAGCAGCTTTGAGGGTTTCAACACTGAAGCTTTCTTT.

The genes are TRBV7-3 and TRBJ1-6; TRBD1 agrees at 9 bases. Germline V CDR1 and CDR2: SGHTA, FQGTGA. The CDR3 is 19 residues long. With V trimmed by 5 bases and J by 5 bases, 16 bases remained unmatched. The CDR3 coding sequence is TGTGCCAGCAGCCGCACAGGGGGCCTCGCGGGCGTTAATAATTCACCCCTCCACTTT. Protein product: CASSRTGGLAGVNNSPLHF.

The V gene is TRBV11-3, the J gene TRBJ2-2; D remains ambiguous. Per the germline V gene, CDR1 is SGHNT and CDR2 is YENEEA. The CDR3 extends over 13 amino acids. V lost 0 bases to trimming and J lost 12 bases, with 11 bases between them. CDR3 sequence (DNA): TGTGCCAGCAGCTTAGAACTGGCAGCGAAGCTGTTTTTT. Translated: CASSLELAAKLFF.

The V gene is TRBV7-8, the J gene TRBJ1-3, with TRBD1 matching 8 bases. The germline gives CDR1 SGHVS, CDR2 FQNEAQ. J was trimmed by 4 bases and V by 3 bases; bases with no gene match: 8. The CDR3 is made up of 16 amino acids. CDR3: CASSLPLGTGGNTIYF. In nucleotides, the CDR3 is TGTGCCAGCAGCTTGCCTCTGGGGACAGGCGGAAACACCATATATTTT.

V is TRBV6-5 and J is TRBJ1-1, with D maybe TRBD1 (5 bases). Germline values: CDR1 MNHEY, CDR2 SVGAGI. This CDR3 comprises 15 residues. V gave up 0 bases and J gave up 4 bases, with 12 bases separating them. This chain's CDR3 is CASSYSEGRGTEAFF. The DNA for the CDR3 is TGTGCCAGCAGTTACTCGGAGGGGAGGGGCACTGAAGCTTTCTTT.

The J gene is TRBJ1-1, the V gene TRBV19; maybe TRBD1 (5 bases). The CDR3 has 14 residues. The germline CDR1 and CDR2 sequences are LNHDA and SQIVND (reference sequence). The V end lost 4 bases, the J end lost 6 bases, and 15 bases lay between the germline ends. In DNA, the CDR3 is TGTGCCAGTAGTAGAAAGGACAACCCCCCTGAAGCTTTCTTT. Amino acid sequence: CASSRKDNPPEAFF.

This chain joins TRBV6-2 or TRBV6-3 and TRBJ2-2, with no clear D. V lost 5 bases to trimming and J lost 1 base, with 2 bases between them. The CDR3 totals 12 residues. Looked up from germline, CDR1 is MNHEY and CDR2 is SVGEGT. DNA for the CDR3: TGTGCCAGCAGTCGGAACACCGGGGAGCTGTTTTTT. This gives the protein CASSRNTGELFF.

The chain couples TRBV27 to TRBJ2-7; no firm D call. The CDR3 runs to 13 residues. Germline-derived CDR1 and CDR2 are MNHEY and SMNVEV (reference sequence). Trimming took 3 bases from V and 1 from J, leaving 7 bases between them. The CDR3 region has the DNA TGTGCCAGCAGTTTTCCGGGTTCCTACGAGCAGTACTTC. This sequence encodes CASSFPGSYEQYF.

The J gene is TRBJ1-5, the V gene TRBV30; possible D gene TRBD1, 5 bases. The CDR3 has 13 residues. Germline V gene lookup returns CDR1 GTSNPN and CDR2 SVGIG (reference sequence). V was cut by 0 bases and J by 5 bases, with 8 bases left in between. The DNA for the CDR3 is TGTGCCTGGAGTGTCGGAGGGGATCAGCCCCAGCATTTT. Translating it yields CAWSVGGDQPQHF.

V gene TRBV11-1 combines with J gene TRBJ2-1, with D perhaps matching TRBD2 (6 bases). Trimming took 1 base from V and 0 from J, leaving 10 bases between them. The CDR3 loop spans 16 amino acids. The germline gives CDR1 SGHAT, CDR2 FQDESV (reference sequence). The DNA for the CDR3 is TGTGCCAGCAGCTTAGATGTCGGGAGCTCCTACAATGAGCAGTTCTTC. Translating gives CASSLDVGSSYNEQFF. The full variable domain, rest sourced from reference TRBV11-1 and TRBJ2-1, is EAEVAQSPRYKITEKSQAVAFWCDPISGHATLYWYRQILGQGPELLVQFQDESVVDDSQLPKDRFSAERLKGVDSTLKIQPAELGDSAMYLCASSLDVGSSYNEQFFGPGTRLTVL.

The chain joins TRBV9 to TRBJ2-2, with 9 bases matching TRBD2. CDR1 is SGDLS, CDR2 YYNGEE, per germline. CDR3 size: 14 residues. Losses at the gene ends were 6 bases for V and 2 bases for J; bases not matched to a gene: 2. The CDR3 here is CASKAGGNTGELFF. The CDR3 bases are TGTGCCAGCAAAGCGGGGGGCAACACCGGGGAGCTGTTTTTT.

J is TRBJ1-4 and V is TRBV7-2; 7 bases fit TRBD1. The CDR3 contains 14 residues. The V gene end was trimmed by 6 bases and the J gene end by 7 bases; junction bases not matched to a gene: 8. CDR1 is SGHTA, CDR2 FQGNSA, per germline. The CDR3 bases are TGTGCCAGCAGTCCGACAGGGTGGGGTGAAAAACTGTTTTTT. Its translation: CASSPTGWGEKLFF.

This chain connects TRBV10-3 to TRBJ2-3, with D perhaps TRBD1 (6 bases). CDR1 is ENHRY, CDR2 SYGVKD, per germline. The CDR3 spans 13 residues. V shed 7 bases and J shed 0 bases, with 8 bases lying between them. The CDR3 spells CAIMDSSTDTQYF. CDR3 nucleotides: TGTGCCATCATGGACAGTAGCACAGATACGCAGTATTTT.

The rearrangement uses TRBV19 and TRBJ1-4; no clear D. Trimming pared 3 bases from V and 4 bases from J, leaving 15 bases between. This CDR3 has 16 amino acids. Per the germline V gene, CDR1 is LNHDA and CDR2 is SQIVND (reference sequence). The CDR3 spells CASSIKSPRFNEKLFF. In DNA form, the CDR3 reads TGTGCCAGTAGTATTAAGTCCCCGCGATTTAATGAAAAACTGTTTTTT.

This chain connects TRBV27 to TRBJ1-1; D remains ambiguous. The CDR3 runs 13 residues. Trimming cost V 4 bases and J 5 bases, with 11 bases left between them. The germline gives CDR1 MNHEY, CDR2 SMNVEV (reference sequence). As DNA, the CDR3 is TGTGCCAGCAGTTATCTCCTGAGAACTGAAGCTTTCTTT. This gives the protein CASSYLLRTEAFF.

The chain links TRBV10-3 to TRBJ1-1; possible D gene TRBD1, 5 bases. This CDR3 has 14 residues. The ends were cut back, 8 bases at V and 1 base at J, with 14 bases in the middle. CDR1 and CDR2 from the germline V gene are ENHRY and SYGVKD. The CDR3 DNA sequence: TGTGCCATCCGAACCGGGGGGTCGAACACTGAAGCTTTCTTT. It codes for CAIRTGGSNTEAFF.

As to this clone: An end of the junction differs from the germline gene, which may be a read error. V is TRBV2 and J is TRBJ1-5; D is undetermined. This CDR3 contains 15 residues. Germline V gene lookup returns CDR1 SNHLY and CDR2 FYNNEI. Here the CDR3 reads CASTEESAGNQPQHF. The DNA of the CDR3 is TGTGCCAGCACTGAAGAGTCTGCGGGCAATCAGCCCCAGCATTTT. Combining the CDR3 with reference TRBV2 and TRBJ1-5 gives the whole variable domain EPEVTQTPSHQVTQMGQEVILRCVPISNHLYFYWYRQILGQKVEFLVSFYNNEISEKSEIFDDQFSVERPDGSNFTLKIRSTKLEDSAMYFCASTEESAGNQPQHFGDGTRLSIL.

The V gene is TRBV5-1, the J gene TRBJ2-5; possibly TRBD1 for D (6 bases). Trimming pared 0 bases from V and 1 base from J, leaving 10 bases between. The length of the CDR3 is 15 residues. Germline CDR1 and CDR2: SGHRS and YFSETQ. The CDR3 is CASSLGGQVQETQYF. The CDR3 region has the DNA TGCGCCAGCAGCTTGGGGGGACAAGTCCAAGAGACCCAGTACTTC.